The source of this T cell receptor beta chain is a study of blood T cell repertoires in COVID-19 (dated by TCRdb to about 2020). About the full investigation: Samples covering the acute and convalescent phases of COVID-19 were provided by collaborators in the United States, Italy and Spain. The material from the prospective study consisted of cDNA or gDNA derived from T cells, B-cell-depleted T cells, or PBMCs. The dataset comprised deeply sampled blood TCRbeta repertoires from subjects exposed to, actively infected with, or recovered from COVID-19. A freely available public database, intended as a resource for researchers studying the immune response to SARS-CoV-2, is where the repertoires were released. The samples were drawn from two sources: the first 160 participants of the ongoing ImmuneRACE study, and approximately 1,300 subjects contributed by 6 global collaborators. A de-identified subject ID, COVID-19 status, age in years and sex were almost always included in the sample metadata. Where HLA class I and class II types were available, the types were taken from metadata supplied by the sample provider, not from assay-based typing. Results the study describes overall, beyond this receptor: How much clinical and demographic metadata was included differed by source and by participant, and the metadata was provided uncurated.

Comment on this clone: What antigen it recognizes has not been identified. No base quality information exists; no much larger clone differs at one position.

One collaborating source in Seattle enrolled patients while the patients were actively infected and followed the patients over time throughout the course of disease. The collaborating institutions used their own protocols to collect whole blood in K2EDTA tubes. For TCRbeta analysis, collaborators shipped samples as frozen whole blood, isolated PBMCs, or DNA extracted from either of those sample types. In the germline V gene (reference sequence), CDR1 corresponds to LGHDT and CDR2 to YNNKEL. Trimming removed 5 bases from V and 8 bases from J; the gene matches leave 10 bases unexplained. The CDR3 covers 14 residues, taking in both the cysteine and the phenylalanine. Only CDR3 DNA remains: 42 bases, in frame from the first base. The immunoSEQ Assay, a bias-controlled multiplex PCR, was used to amplify TCRbeta CDR3 regions from genomic DNA. On the authors' methods: Within the assay, amplification of reference gene primers was used to estimate how many nucleated cells each sample contained. Sequence reads were collapsed and filtered to measure the absolute abundance of every unique TCRbeta CDR3 rearrangement. For each sample, productive Simpson clonality was calculated as the square root of Simpson's diversity index across productive rearrangements. TCRdb took over this immuneACCESS table, retaining in-frame rearrangements with V and J assigned. Such tables are incomplete; in checked studies, under half of the missing clones stem from an unresolved V gene, and the remainder is unexplained. Clonal size and the V and J genes are those of that table, whereas D and trimming came from the DNA. The sample table records around 300,000 clones; approximately 93% of these occur just once. The ten largest clones capture about 2% of the sample.

The rearranged chain carries TRBV3-1 (or the pseudogene TRBV3-2) and TRBJ1-2; 8 bases in the junction line up with TRBD1. This sequence originates from a woman aged 25 to 39 with COVID-19, enrolled during active disease. The sequenced sample was peripheral blood. The nucleotide sequence reads TGTGCCAGCAGCTTAAGCCAGGGGGCGGAGGGCTACACCTTC. Protein translation: CASSLSQGAEGYTF.